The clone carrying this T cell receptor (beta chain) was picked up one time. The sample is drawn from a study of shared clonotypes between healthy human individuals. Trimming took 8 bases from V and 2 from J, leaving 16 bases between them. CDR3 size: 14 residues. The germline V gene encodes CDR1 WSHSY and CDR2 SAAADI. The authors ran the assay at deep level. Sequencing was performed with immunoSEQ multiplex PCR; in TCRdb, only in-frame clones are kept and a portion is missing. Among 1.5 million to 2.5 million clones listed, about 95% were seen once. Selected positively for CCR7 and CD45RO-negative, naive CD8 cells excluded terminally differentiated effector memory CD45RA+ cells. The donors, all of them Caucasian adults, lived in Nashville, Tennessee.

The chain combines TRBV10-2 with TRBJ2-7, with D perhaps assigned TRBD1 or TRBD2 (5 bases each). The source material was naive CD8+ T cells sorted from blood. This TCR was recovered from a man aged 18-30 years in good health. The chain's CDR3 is CASFTGEGTYEQYF. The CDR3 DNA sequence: TGCGCCAGCTTTACAGGCGAGGGGACCTACGAGCAGTACTTC.